This TCR beta chain was sequenced for a study of beta chain features in type 1 diabetes. As for the study in general: Across the samples, roughly 98,000,000 sorted cells were examined in total. Study-wide points: High-TCR-expressing cells could be over-represented by cDNA sequencing. All four CD4+ subsets of Type 1 diabetes patients contained TCRB CDR3s that were moderately but significantly shorter.

The authors sorted CD4+ naive, central memory, regulatory and stem cell-like memory cells via CD45RO/CCR7/CD25/CD127/CD95/CD27. Sorted populations were all over 98% pure. This clone was recorded many times. What it binds is unknown. Germline V gene lookup returns CDR1 SGHTA and CDR2 FQGTGA. V lost 2 bases and J 4 bases, leaving 10 bases between the germline ends. The CDR3 is 14 amino acids. The whole isolated RNA underwent reverse transcription, so sequencing captured expressed TCRB transcripts. Assay: immunoSEQ multiplex PCR; the TCRdb copy retains only in-frame clones and omits some. The sample lists roughly 150,000 clones; 8.5% to 10% were seen once.

The TCR was taken from a woman aged 30 to 39 with type 1 diabetes. The specimen was central memory CD4+ T cells from blood. The chain couples TRBV7-3 to TRBJ2-3; D not resolved. The CDR3: CASSLDSYPDTQYF. CDR3 coding DNA: TGTGCCAGCAGCTTAGACTCCTACCCAGATACGCAGTATTTT.